This T cell receptor beta chain was sequenced in a study of early T cells in non-severe SARS-CoV-2 infection. Unique molecular identifiers were attached to individual cDNA molecules. TCRdb re-derived calls from the 5' RACE reads in MiXCR, one entry per CDR3 protein. The data contain more than 60,000 distinct CDR3 sequences, roughly an eighth of them singletons. The CDR3 runs 13 residues. V was trimmed by 4 bases and J by 5 bases, leaving 11 bases between them. CDR1 and CDR2 (germline): SNHLY, FYNNEI. Material: whole blood, obtained at baseline. This TCR was recovered from an adult who was a healthcare worker with PCR-confirmed SARS-CoV-2 infection or an uninfected control (not recorded which). V usage is TRBV2 and J usage is TRBJ2-5; a possible D gene is TRBD1 (5 bases). DNA for the CDR3: TGTGCCAGCAGTGGGCAGGGTGCGGAGACCCAGTACTTC. It is translated as CASSGQGAETQYF.